This T cell receptor beta chain was retrieved from a study of T cells in Graves' hyperthyroidism and ophthalmopathy. Per the germline V gene, CDR1 is SGHAT and CDR2 is FQNNGV. This CDR3 region has 15 residues. J was trimmed by 4 bases and V by 5 bases; bases with no gene match: 7. RNA transcripts were the template for amplifying TCR beta CDR3 regions. The HTBI set primed first-round TCR CDR3 RT-PCR. TCRdb passed the multiplex PCR reads through MiXCR, listing each CDR3 protein once. The sample contains around 440,000 distinct CDR3 sequences, around a sixth of which appear only once. Ten or more counts support this clonotype. What it recognizes is unknown. General observations from the study: Peripheral blood also featured most of the thyroid clonotypes expanded above 0.001. A model of 13 V-J features distinguished ophthalmopathy from stable hyperthyroidism.

Extraction of PBMCs used roughly 10 ml of fresh peripheral blood. Sequenced input: blood. The chain employs TRBV11-2 and TRBJ1-2, with 10 bases aligning to TRBD1. The clonotype comes from a young woman with Graves' hyperthyroidism. CDR3 residues: CASSRRQGASYGYTF. As DNA, the CDR3 is TGTGCCAGCAGCAGACGACAGGGGGCTAGCTATGGCTACACCTTC.